These T cell receptor beta chains were read from a single sample in a study of T cell changes during pregnancy in multiple sclerosis. Here immunoSEQ multiplex PCR was the method, and the copy in TCRdb shows in-frame clones only, minus some. The sample has roughly 84,000 clones; approximately 92% are singletons. Sequencing used peripheral blood, obtained in the third trimester of pregnancy. The source of these receptors is a female donor in good health, enrolled as a control in a pregnancy study. CDR3s include the opening cysteine and the closing phenylalanine or tryptophan. The D gene is left open where the match is weak. For some rows the clone size is stated as once, few or many, or as a class when expanded; others skip it.

TRBJ2-7 TRBD2 - TRBV27 TGTGCCAGCAGTTCGGGACTAGCGGGAGTGTACGAGCAGTACTTC CASSSGLAGVYEQYF
TRBJ2-7 - - TRBV6-1 TGTGCCAGCAGTGTCCGAAGGGGCGAGCAGTACTTC CASSVRRGEQYF
TRBJ2-3 - - TRBV5-1 TGCGCCAGCAGTAGTGGGCCCGCAGATACGCAGTATTTT CASSSGPADTQYF
TRBJ1-1 TRBD1 - TRBV7-9 TGTGCCAGCAGCTGGGACAGGGGGAGGAACACTGAAGCTTTCTTT CASSWDRGRNTEAFF
TRBJ2-3 TRBD1 - TRBV5-4 TGTGCCAGCAGCACATACAGGGGGGAGGTTACGCAGTATTTT CASSTYRGEVTQYF
TRBJ1-2 TRBD1 once TRBV7-2 TGTGCCAGCAGCTTAGAGGGACAGGGGAGGGGCTACACCTTC CASSLEGQGRGYTF
TRBJ2-1 TRBD2 - TRBV15 TGTGCCACCAGCGTAGAGGACCCCTTCTCGGGAGGGCCGCGGTTCTTC CATSVEDPFSGGPRFF
TRBJ1-4 TRBD1 - TRBV30 TGTGCCTGGAGTGTCCTCAGGGGGCCTAATGAAAAACTGTTTTTT CAWSVLRGPNEKLFF
TRBJ1-2 TRBD1 - TRBV18 TGTGCCAGCTCATCCCAGACAGGGGATAATGGCTACACCTTC CASSSQTGDNGYTF
TRBJ2-7 - - TRBV7-9 TGTGCCAGCAGCTTCCCTGGGGGGGGACAGGACCGGGAGCAGTACTTC CASSFPGGGQDREQYF
TRBJ2-5 TRBD1 - TRBV5-1 TGCGCCAGCAGCCTTGGACAGGGTGAGACCCAGTACTTC CASSLGQGETQYF
TRBJ2-2 - - TRBV5-1 TGCGCCAGCAGCCCTGACAGAACCACCGGGGAGCTGTTTTTT CASSPDRTTGELFF
TRBJ2-7 TRBD1 - TRBV27 TGTGCCAGCAGTCCCGGGACAGGGGAGGTCTCCTACGAGCAGTACTTC CASSPGTGEVSYEQYF
TRBJ2-3 - - TRBV5-5 TGTGCCAGCAGCTTACTAGCAACAGATACGCAGTATTTT CASSLLATDTQYF
TRBJ2-1 - - TRBV7-2 TGTGCCAGCAGCTTACCAGGCTTTGGCAATGAGCAGTTCTTC CASSLPGFGNEQFF
TRBJ1-1 TRBD1 - TRBV10-3 TGTGCCATCAGTGAGAAGGGGACAGGGGAAAACACTGAAGCTTTCTTT CAISEKGTGENTEAFF
TRBJ2-1 TRBD2 - TRBV27 TGTGCCAGCAGTAGCGGGAGCGGCGGGTACAATGAGCAGTTCTTC CASSSGSGGYNEQFF
TRBJ1-2 TRBD1 once TRBV5-6 TGTGCCAGCAGCAAGGACAGGCCGAAGATCTATGGCTACACCTTC CASSKDRPKIYGYTF
TRBJ1-5 TRBD1 - TRBV6-1 TGTGCCAGCAGTGAACAGGGGGCGGGCCAGCCCCAGCATTTT CASSEQGAGQPQHF
TRBJ1-2 - - TRBV2 TGTGCCAGCAGACAGGGAGGGAAGACCGTTTCCAACTATGGCTACACCTTC CASRQGGKTVSNYGYTF
TRBJ2-7 TRBD1 - TRBV10-3 TGTGCCACCAGGACAGGGAGGACCTACGAGCAGTACTTC CATRTGRTYEQYF
TRBJ1-2 TRBD1 - TRBV2 TGTGCCAGCAGCGAGGGGGCGCAGGGCTATGGCTACACCTTC CASSEGAQGYGYTF
TRBJ2-5 TRBD2 - TRBV5-6 TGTGCCAGCAGCTGGGGGAGGGGAGAGACCCAGTACTTC CASSWGRGETQYF
TRBJ2-7 - - TRBV19 TGTGCCAGTACCCCTCGGGCAGGGTCAACCCTTTGGCAGTACTTC CASTPRAGSTLWQYF
TRBJ1-3 - - TRBV29-1 TGCAGCGTTGAGGAGGCGGCTGGAAACACCATATATTTT CSVEEAAGNTIYF
TRBJ2-1 TRBD1 - TRBV5-1 TGCGCCAGCAGCCACGGGGACAGGGGGGGGGATGAGCAGTTCTTC CASSHGDRGGDEQFF
TRBJ2-1 - - TRBV29-1 TGCAGCGTTATGGCAACTACCTACAATGAGCAGTTCTTC CSVMATTYNEQFF
TRBJ1-4 - once TRBV27 TGTGCCAGCAGTCCCCGGGACTCCAATAATGAAAAACTGTTTTTT CASSPRDSNNEKLFF
TRBJ1-5 - - TRBV7-8 TGTGCCAGCAGCTTAGCGGGCATTTATCAGCCCCAGCATTTT CASSLAGIYQPQHF
TRBJ2-5 TRBD1 - TRBV14 TGTGCCAGCAGCCCTACAGGGGGGCAGGAGACCCAGTACTTC CASSPTGGQETQYF
TRBJ2-7 TRBD1 once TRBV7-8 TGTGCCAGCAGCAATTCCGCGACAGGGAAGGCCGACGAGCAGTACTTC CASSNSATGKADEQYF
TRBJ2-1 TRBD1 - TRBV6-1 TGTGCCAGCAGTGTTTCCGGGACAGGGTTTTTCTTC CASSVSGTGFFF
TRBJ2-7 - - TRBV7-8 TGTGCCAGCTCCACGGGGGTTTTCTACGAGCAGTACTTC CASSTGVFYEQYF
TRBJ2-3 TRBD1 - TRBV5-1 TGCGCCAGCAGCGAGGGGACAGGGGGGCCAGATACGCAGTATTTT CASSEGTGGPDTQYF
TRBJ2-7 - - TRBV7-2 TGTGCCAGCAGCTTAGTTGCGGGGTTCTACGAGCAGTACTTC CASSLVAGFYEQYF
TRBJ2-3 TRBD1 - TRBV6-1 TGTGCCAGCAGTGAGCGGACAGGGTCGGTAGCAGATACGCAGTATTTT CASSERTGSVADTQYF
TRBJ2-7 - - TRBV2 TGTGCCAGCAGTGAGAGGTTCCGACCAGGAGGATCCTACGAGCAGTACTTC CASSERFRPGGSYEQYF
TRBJ1-5 - - TRBV5-4 TGTGCCAGCAGCTTGGGGGGGAGGGGACAGCCCCAGCATTTT CASSLGGRGQPQHF
TRBJ2-3 - - TRBV11-2 TGTGCCAGCAGCTTTCGGGTAGCGGGCACAGATACGCAGTATTTT CASSFRVAGTDTQYF
TRBJ1-3 - - TRBV5-1 TGCGCCAGCAGCCTCGTCGTCCCCTCTGGAAACACCATATATTTT CASSLVVPSGNTIYF
TRBJ2-1 - - TRBV7-2 TGTGCCAGCGGAAGCTGGGCGCCCTACAATGAGCAGTTCTTC CASGSWAPYNEQFF
TRBJ2-7 - - TRBV2 TGTGCCAGCAGAAAACCGACTCTGACCTACGAGCAGTACTTC CASRKPTLTYEQYF
TRBJ1-3 TRBD1 - TRBV30 TGTGCCTGGAGTGTAACAGGGGCCCCTGGAAACACCATATATTTT CAWSVTGAPGNTIYF
TRBJ2-5 - once TRBV5-1 TGCGCCAGCAGCTTGTACGGGAGTTCACAAGAGACCCAGTACTTC CASSLYGSSQETQYF
TRBJ1-2 - - TRBV2 TGTGCCAGCAGCCGAGGGGGGGGTGGCACCTATGGCTACACCTTC CASSRGGGGTYGYTF
TRBJ2-1 - - TRBV25-1 TGTGCCAGCAGTGAATTTCTTTTAGAGACCCAGGGAAGTGAGCAGTTCTTC CASSEFLLETQGSEQFF
TRBJ1-2 TRBD1 - TRBV5-1 TGCGCCAGCAGCTTGGAGGGCCGGGGGACAGGGAACTATGGCTACACCTTC CASSLEGRGTGNYGYTF
TRBJ2-5 TRBD2 few TRBV6-6 TGTGCCAGCAGTTCAGGGAGGGGTCCCCAAGAGACCCAGTACTTC CASSSGRGPQETQYF